This TCR beta chain was identified in a study of spatial heterogeneity in lung cancer (dated by TCRdb to 2018 to 2020). Study-level background: Beta-chain transcripts were consistently detected in greater numbers than alpha-chain transcripts, which likely reflects a higher abundance of beta-chain transcripts. The study quantitatively compared TCR alpha and beta repertoires across multiple tumor regions, matched nontumor lung and blood in non-small cell lung cancer. In the raw uncorrected reads, each unique combination of TCR and UMI appeared on average more than ten times. At surgery, 200 or so tumor regions, around 65 matched nontumor lung samples and 50 to 60 PBMC samples were TCR-sequenced for both alpha and beta chains. TCR transcript counts in tumor regions correlated strongly with a T cell transcriptional module score from matched bulk RNA-seq. The study linked features of the TCR repertoire to counts of nonsynonymous mutations, which were determined by whole-exome sequencing of tumor tissue. Findings and caveats that apply to the study as a whole: The count of ubiquitous expanded TCRs correlated with the count of ubiquitous nonsynonymous mutations, and the count of regional expanded TCRs correlated with the count of regional nonsynonymous mutations. TCR-seq was estimated to cover only approximately 6.6% of tumor T cells for alpha chains and around 13% for beta chains. Confirming at a functional level the hypothesis that regional TCRs recognize regional mutations was considered to require additional single-cell paired TCR alpha and beta sequencing. The number of expanded intratumoral alpha and beta TCRs correlated with the tumor nonsynonymous mutation count.

The table lists this clonotype with many counts. What antigen it recognizes has not been identified. Nothing much larger sits one base from this clone, and base qualities are not available. Because this beta chain is a stray read in a library intended to capture alpha chains, its abundance should not be given much weight. The library was generated by 5' RACE. Sequencing instrument: NextSeq 500. The TCR library protocol attached a unique molecular identifier to each TCR cDNA molecule to allow correction of PCR and sequencing errors. In the original analysis: Decombinator tools were used for TCR identification, UMI-based error correction and CDR3 extraction. TCRs above a frequency of 2 per 1,000, corresponding to the top 1% of the tumor frequency distribution, were defined as expanded. Expanded tumor TCRs statistically deemed absent (corrected P<0.05) from at least one tumor region were classed as regional, and all other expanded tumor TCRs were classed as ubiquitous. Renyi diversity was calculated using the R vegan package after each repertoire was subsampled 100 times to 5,000 TCRs. CDR3 similarity networks were built from amino acid triplet string-kernel similarity, with CDR3s being connected when pairwise similarity was above 0.82. Using fastp trimming at Q25 and MiXCR clonotype assembly, TCRdb reanalyzed the public sequencing data and kept in-frame beta chains. Each entry merges the rows of one CDR3 protein and shows their most common DNA and genes. The V and J calls here are based on TCRdb, not the publication. Within this sample are 8,000 to 10,000 distinct CDR3 sequences, with 13% to 15% of them counted one time only. 14% of the sample comes from the top ten.

The germline ends are 13 bases apart after V is trimmed by 5 bases and J by 0 bases. In the germline V gene, CDR1 corresponds to SNHLY and CDR2 to FYNNEI. Inclusive of the bounding cysteine and phenylalanine, the CDR3 is 15 residues long. The CDR3 DNA has 45 bases and is translated from base 1. The time point label of this sample denotes: sample taken at primary tumor resection. Samples were obtained from over 70 patients with early-stage, untreated non-small cell lung cancer from the lung TRACERx cohort. TCR sequencing used whole RNA extracted from tumor and nontumor lung tissue, or from cryopreserved PBMC samples, without cell sorting. Patients were selected for TCR sequencing only if sufficient RNA was available from at least two tumor regions. Before being selected, tumor and adjacent nontumor lung specimens were reviewed by a lung pathologist.

This TCR was recovered from a male donor with early-stage non-small cell lung cancer. This chain is built from TRBV2 and TRBJ1-2; the D gene cannot be named for sure. The sample in question was lung tumor tissue, obtained at surgery. The DNA sequence is as follows: TGTGCCAGCAGTAACTCGTGGGAGGCTAACTATGGCTACACCTTC. It specifies CASSNSWEANYGYTF.